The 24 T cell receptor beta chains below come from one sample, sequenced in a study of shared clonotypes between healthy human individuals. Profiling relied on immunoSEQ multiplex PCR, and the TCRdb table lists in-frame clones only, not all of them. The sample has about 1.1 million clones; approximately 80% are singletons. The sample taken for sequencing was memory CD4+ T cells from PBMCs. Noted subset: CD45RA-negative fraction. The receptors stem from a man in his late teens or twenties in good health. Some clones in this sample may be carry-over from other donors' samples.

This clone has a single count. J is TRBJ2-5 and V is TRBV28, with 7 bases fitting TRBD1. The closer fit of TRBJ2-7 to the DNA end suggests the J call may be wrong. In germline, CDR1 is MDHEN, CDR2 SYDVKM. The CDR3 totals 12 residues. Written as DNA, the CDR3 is TGTGCCGTGAACAGGGGATCCTACGAGCAGTACTTC. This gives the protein CAVNRGSYEQYF.

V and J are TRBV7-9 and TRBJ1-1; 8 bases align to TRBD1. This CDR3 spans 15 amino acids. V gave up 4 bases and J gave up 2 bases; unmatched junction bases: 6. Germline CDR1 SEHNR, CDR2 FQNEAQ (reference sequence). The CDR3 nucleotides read TGTGCCAGCAGCTACGTGACAGGGGATAACACTGAAGCTTTCTTT. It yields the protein CASSYVTGDNTEAFF.

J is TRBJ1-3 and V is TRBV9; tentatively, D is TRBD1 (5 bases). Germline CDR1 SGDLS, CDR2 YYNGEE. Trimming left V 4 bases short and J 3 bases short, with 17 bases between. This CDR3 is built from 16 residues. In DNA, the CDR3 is TGTGCCAGCAGCCAAGGGACCGCCGGCGATGGAAACACCATATATTTT. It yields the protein CASSQGTAGDGNTIYF.

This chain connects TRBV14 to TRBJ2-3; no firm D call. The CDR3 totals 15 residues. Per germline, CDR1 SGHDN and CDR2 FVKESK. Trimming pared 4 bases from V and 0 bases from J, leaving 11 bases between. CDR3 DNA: TGTGCCAGCAGCCGTCTCAGCATTAGCACAGATACGCAGTATTTT. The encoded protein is CASSRLSISTDTQYF.

CDR3 in amino acids: CASSQDPTTLGGELFF. CDR3 nucleotides: TGTGCCAGCAGCCAAGACCCTACTACCCTGGGGGGGGAGCTGTTTTTT. The V and J genes are TRBV5-2 and TRBJ2-2. TRBV5-2 is classified as a pseudogene. CDR3 length equals 16 residues.

The CDR3 is CASFRDRGRWETQYF. The CDR3 DNA is TGTGCCAGCTTTAGAGACAGGGGGCGGTGGGAGACCCAGTACTTC. V and J are TRBV6-1 and TRBJ2-5; 10 nucleotides match TRBD1. V shed 8 bases, J shed 5 bases, and the junction held 11 bases outside the gene matches. This CDR3 spans 15 amino acids. CDR1 is MNHNS, CDR2 SASEGT, per germline.

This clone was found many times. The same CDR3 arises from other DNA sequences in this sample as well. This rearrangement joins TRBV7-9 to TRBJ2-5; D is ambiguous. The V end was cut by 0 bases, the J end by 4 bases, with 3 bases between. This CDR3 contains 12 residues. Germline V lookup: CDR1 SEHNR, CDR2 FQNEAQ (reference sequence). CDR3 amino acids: CASSLAGETQYF. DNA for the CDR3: TGTGCCAGCAGCTTAGCGGGAGAGACCCAGTACTTC.

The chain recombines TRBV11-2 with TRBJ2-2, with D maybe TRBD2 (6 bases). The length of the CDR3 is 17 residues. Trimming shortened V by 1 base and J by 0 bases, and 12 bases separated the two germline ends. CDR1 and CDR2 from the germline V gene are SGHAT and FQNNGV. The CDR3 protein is CASSLGSGGTNTGELFF. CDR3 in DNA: TGTGCCAGCAGCTTAGGATCGGGCGGGACGAACACCGGGGAGCTGTTTTTT.

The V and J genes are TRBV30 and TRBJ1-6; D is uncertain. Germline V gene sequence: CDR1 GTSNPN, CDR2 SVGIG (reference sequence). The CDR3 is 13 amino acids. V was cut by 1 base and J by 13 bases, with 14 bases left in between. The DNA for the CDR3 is TGTGCCTGGAGTGCGGAGAAAGGACTCCCCCTCCACTTT. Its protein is CAWSAEKGLPLHF.

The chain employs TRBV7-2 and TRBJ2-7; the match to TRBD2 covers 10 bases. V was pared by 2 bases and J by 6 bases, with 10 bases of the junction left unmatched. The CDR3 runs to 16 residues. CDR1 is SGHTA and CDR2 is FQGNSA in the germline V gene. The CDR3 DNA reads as TGTGCCAGCAGCTTACAGCGAGCGGGAGGGCCCAGCGAGCAGTACTTC. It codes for CASSLQRAGGPSEQYF.

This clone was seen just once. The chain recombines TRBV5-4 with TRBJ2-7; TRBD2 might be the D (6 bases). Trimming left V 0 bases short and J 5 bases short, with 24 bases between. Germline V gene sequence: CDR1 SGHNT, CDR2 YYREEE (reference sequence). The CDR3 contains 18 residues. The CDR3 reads CASSLEGLSREIIHEQYF. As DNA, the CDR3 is TGTGCCAGCAGCTTGGAAGGACTATCAAGAGAGATAATCCACGAGCAGTACTTC.

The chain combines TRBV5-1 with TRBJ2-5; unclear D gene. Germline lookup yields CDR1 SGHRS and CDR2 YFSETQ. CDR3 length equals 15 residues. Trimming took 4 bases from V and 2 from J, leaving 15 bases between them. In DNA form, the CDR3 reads TGCGCCAGCAGCAACCCTTCGGGTAATCAAGAGACCCAGTACTTC. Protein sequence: CASSNPSGNQETQYF.

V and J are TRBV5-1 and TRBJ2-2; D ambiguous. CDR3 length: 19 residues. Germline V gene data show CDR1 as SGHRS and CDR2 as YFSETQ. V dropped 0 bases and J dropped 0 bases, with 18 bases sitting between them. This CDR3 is CASSLGVMRGRPNTGELFF. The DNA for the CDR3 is TGCGCCAGCAGCTTGGGGGTGATGCGCGGTAGGCCGAACACCGGGGAGCTGTTTTTT.

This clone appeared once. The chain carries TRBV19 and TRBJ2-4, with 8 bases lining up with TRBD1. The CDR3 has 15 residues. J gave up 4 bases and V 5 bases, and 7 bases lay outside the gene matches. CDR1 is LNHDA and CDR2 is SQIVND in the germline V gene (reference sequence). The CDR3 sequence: CASSEQQGVKNIQYF. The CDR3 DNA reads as TGTGCCAGTAGTGAACAACAGGGGGTTAAAAACATTCAGTACTTC.

The chain's CDR3 is CASSWGGTSDNEQFF. CDR3 sequence (DNA): TGCGCCAGCAGCTGGGGCGGGACTAGCGACAATGAGCAGTTCTTC. The chain uses TRBV5-1 and TRBJ2-1; 10 positions agree with TRBD2. The CDR3 is made up of 15 amino acids. From germline, CDR1 is SGHRS and CDR2 YFSETQ. V lost 3 bases, J lost 5 bases, and 5 bases stayed unmatched.

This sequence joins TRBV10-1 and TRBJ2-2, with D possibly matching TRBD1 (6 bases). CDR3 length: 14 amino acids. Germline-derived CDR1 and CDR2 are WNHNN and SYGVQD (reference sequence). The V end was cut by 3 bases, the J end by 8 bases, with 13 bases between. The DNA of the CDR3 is TGCGCCAGCAGTGATTTCCAGGGGACGGGGGAGCTGTTTTTT. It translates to CASSDFQGTGELFF.

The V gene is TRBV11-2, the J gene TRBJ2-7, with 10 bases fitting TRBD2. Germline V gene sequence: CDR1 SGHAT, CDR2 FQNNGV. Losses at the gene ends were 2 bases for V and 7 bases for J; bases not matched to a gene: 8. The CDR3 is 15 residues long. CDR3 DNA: TGTGCCAGCAGCTTACAAAGCGGGAGGGCCTGGGAGCAGTACTTC. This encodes CASSLQSGRAWEQYF.

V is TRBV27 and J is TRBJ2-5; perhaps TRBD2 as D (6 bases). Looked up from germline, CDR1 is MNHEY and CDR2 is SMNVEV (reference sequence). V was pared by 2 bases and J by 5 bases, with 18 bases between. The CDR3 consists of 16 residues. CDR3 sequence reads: CASSLGRWGGRETQYF. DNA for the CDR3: TGTGCCAGCAGTTTAGGGCGCTGGGGAGGACGGGAGACCCAGTACTTC.

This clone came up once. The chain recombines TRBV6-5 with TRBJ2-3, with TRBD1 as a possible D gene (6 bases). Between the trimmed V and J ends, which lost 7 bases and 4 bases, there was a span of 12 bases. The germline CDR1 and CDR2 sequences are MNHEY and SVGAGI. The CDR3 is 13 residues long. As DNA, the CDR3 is TGTGCCAGCACTTCCTCAGGGGCAGATACGCAGTATTTT. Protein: CASTSSGADTQYF.

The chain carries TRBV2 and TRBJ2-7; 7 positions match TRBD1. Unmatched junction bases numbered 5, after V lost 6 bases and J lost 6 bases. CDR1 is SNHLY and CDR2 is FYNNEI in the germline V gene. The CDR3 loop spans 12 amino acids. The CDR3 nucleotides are TGTGCCAGCAGCGACAGGGCGGGCGAGCAGTACTTC. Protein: CASSDRAGEQYF. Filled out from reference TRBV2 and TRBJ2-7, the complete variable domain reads EPEVTQTPSHQVTQMGQEVILRCVPISNHLYFYWYRQILGQKVEFLVSFYNNEISEKSEIFDDQFSVERPDGSNFTLKIRSTKLEDSAMYFCASSDRAGEQYFGPGTRLTVT.

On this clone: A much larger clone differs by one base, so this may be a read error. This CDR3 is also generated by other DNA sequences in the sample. The CDR3 sequence is CASSLAETQYF. The CDR3 DNA reads TGTGCCAGCAGCTTAGCAGAGACCCAGTACTTC. V gene TRBV7-2 combines with J gene TRBJ2-5; D is unresolved. The CDR3 covers 11 residues. V was clipped by 0 bases and J by 4 bases, with 0 bases between them. CDR1 and CDR2 from the germline V gene are SGHTA and FQGNSA.

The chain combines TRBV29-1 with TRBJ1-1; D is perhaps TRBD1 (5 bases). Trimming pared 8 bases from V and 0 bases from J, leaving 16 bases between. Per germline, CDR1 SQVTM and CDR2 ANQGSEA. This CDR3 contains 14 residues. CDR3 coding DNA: TGCAGCAGTAAACAGGCCCTAATGAACACTGAAGCTTTCTTT. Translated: CSSKQALMNTEAFF.

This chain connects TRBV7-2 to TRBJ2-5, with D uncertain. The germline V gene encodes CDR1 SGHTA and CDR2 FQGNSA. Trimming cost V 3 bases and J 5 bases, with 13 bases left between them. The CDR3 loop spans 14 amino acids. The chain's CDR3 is CASSFRGREETQYF. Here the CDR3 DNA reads TGTGCCAGCAGCTTTAGAGGTAGAGAGGAGACCCAGTACTTC.

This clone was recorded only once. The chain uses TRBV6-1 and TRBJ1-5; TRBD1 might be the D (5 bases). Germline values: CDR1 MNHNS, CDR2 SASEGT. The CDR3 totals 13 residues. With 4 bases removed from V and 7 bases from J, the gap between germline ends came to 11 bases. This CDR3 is CASSGSRDQPQHF. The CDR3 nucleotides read TGTGCCAGCAGTGGTTCTAGGGACCAGCCCCAGCATTTT.